The 15 T cell receptor beta chains given below trace back to one sample, sequenced in a study of CD8 T cells in ankylosing spondylitis. Using its own MiXCR run on the 5' RACE reads, TCRdb lists one record per CDR3 protein. The data contain some 240,000 distinct CDR3 sequences, more than 20% of them seen just once; the ten biggest clones take up around 0.64%. Sequencing was done on a sample of blood, either unsorted or a sorted T cell fraction (not recorded which). The receptors were sampled from a male donor with ankylosing spondylitis or in good health (not recorded which).

This clonotype was picked up many times. J is TRBJ1-5 and V is TRBV20-1; 7 nucleotides agree with TRBD1. With V trimmed by 1 base and J by 4 bases, 7 bases remained unmatched. The CDR3 length is 15 residues. The germline V gene encodes CDR1 DFQATT and CDR2 SNEGSKA (reference sequence). This CDR3 is CSARGWDRYNQPQHF. CDR3 coding DNA: TGCAGTGCTAGAGGGTGGGACAGATATAATCAGCCCCAGCATTTT.

V is TRBV6-1 and J is TRBJ2-5; D remains ambiguous. Germline V gene sequence: CDR1 MNHNS, CDR2 SASEGT. V shed 2 bases and J shed 5 bases, with 9 bases lying between them. The CDR3 is 13 amino acids. The CDR3 DNA reads TGTGCCAGCAGTGAATTACTCCACGAGACCCAGTACTTC. Translating it yields CASSELLHETQYF.

This clonotype was detected only once. The chain combines TRBV6-2 or TRBV6-3 with TRBJ2-5; TRBD1 matches 8 bases. Germline V gene sequence: CDR1 MNHEY, CDR2 SVGEGT. The CDR3 has 12 residues. J lost 6 bases, V lost 5 bases, and 2 bases had no gene match. This chain's CDR3 is CASSRQGQTQYF. The CDR3 bases are TGTGCCAGCAGTCGACAGGGGCAGACCCAGTACTTC.

This clonotype was counted at least ten times. The V gene is TRBV11-2, the J gene TRBJ2-5; TRBD2 aligns across 8 bases. Germline loops: CDR1 SGHAT, CDR2 FQNNGV. J was trimmed by 5 bases and V by 5 bases; bases with no gene match: 10. CDR3 length: 15 amino acids. The CDR3 sequence is CASSRGGDVGETQYF. The CDR3 nucleotides are TGTGCCAGCAGCCGGGGGGGGGATGTAGGGGAGACCCAGTACTTC. The full variable domain, completed using reference TRBV11-2 and TRBJ2-5, is EAGVAQSPRYKIIEKRQSVAFWCNPISGHATLYWYQQILGQGPKLLIQFQNNGVVDDSQLPKDRFSAERLKGVDSTLKIQPAKLEDSAVYLCASSRGGDVGETQYFGPGTRLLVL.

In its sample, this clonotype was seen a few times. The chain's CDR3 is CSARGGINSPLHF. CDR3 coding DNA: TGCAGTGCTAGAGGAGGGATCAATTCACCCCTCCACTTT. The chain has TRBV20-1 and TRBJ1-6, with no clear D. Germline V gene lookup returns CDR1 DFQATT and CDR2 SNEGSKA (reference sequence). The CDR3 runs 13 residues. V gave up 1 base and J gave up 7 bases, with 8 bases separating them.

This chain links TRBV19 with TRBJ1-5; TRBD1 matches 9 bases. With 5 bases clipped from V and 2 bases from J, the junction kept 4 bases outside the gene matches. Germline CDR1 is LNHDA and CDR2 is SQIVND (reference sequence). This CDR3 comprises 15 residues. The CDR3 bases are TGTGCCAGTAGTGAGGGACAGGGAGGCAATCAGCCCCAGCATTTT. It specifies CASSEGQGGNQPQHF. The whole variable domain, filled in from reference TRBV19 and TRBJ1-5, reads DGGITQSPKYLFRKEGQNVTLSCEQNLNHDAMYWYRQDPGQGLRLIYYSQIVNDFQKGDIAEGYSVSREKKESFPLTVTSAQKNPTAFYLCASSEGQGGNQPQHFGDGTRLSIL.

At least ten counts were recorded for this clonotype. This rearrangement joins TRBV18 to TRBJ2-3, with D perhaps matching TRBD1 or TRBD2 (5 bases each). The V gene lost 6 bases and the J gene lost 4 bases, with 11 bases spanning the gap. This CDR3 is 13 amino acids long. CDR1 and CDR2 from the germline V gene are KGHSH and LQKENI. Here the CDR3 reads CASSQVGPDTQYF. As DNA, the CDR3 is TGTGCCAGCTCTCAAGTGGGACCAGATACGCAGTATTTT.

Concerning this clonotype itself: Germline and junction disagree at one end, which may indicate a read error. The J gene is TRBJ2-1, the V gene TRBV3-1; 10 positions agree with TRBD2. This CDR3 has 17 amino acids. The germline V gene has CDR1 LGHDT and CDR2 YNNKEL (reference sequence). CDR3 residues: CASCHLAGADTNNEQFF. DNA of the CDR3: TGTGCCAGCTGCCATCTAGCGGGGGCCGATACCAACAATGAGCAGTTCTTC.

The sample holds a few counts of this clonotype. The rearrangement uses TRBV3-1 and TRBJ2-3; 9 nucleotides line up with TRBD2. This CDR3 is 19 amino acids long. V dropped 1 base and J dropped 2; count of bases not matched to a gene: 13. Germline CDR1 LGHDT, CDR2 YNNKEL (reference sequence). This chain's CDR3 is CASSQGLAGHSIYTDTQYF. DNA for the CDR3: TGTGCCAGCAGCCAAGGCCTAGCGGGGCACTCCATATACACAGATACGCAGTATTTT.

As concerns this clonotype: Just one base apart from a much larger clone, this may be a read error. The J gene is TRBJ2-3, the V gene TRBV12-3 or TRBV12-4, with a weak D call TRBD1 (5 bases). The CDR3 spans 15 residues. CDR3 protein: CASIPFGLSTGTQYF. DNA of the CDR3: TGTGCCAGCATACCCTTCGGGCTTAGCACAGGTACGCAGTATTTT.

The chain combines TRBV24-1 with TRBJ2-7; D assignment may be TRBD1 or TRBD2 (5 bases each). The V end was cut by 3 bases, the J end by 5 bases, with 7 bases between. Looked up from germline, CDR1 is KGHDR and CDR2 is SFDVKD. The CDR3 has 12 amino acids. The CDR3 nucleotides are TGTGCCACCAGTGATCGGGGCCACGAGCAGTACTTC. Translated, it gives CATSDRGHEQYF.

This chain connects TRBV7-2 to TRBJ2-3, with D perhaps matching TRBD2 (7 bases). Trimming removed 5 bases at V and 2 bases at J, with 14 bases between. The CDR3 sequence is 15 residues long. CDR1 SGHTA and CDR2 FQGNSA come from the germline V gene. The CDR3 loop reads CASSVEGGFTDTQYF. The CDR3 nucleotides read TGTGCCAGCAGCGTCGAGGGGGGGTTCACAGATACGCAGTATTTT.

This clonotype was detected ten times or more. The rearrangement uses TRBV20-1 and TRBJ2-2, with TRBD2 identical over 7 bases. The CDR3 has 15 amino acids. V gave up 6 bases and J gave up 5 bases; unmatched junction bases: 12. Germline V lookup: CDR1 DFQATT, CDR2 SNEGSKA (reference sequence). The CDR3 loop is CSAPTFQGGTGELFF. CDR3 coding DNA: TGCAGTGCGCCAACCTTCCAGGGAGGGACCGGGGAGCTGTTTTTT.

This clonotype was counted many times. The gene calls are TRBV6-4 and TRBJ2-1; the D call may be TRBD1 or TRBD2 (7 bases each). Germline V gene sequence: CDR1 MRHNA, CDR2 SNTAGT. This CDR3 is built from 15 residues. V dropped 9 bases and J dropped 5 bases, with 20 bases sitting between them. In nucleotides, the CDR3 is TGTGCCAGGGGGGAGGGGGCTACTCCCCACAATGAGCAGTTCTTC. Translating it yields CARGEGATPHNEQFF.

In this sample, this clonotype turned up many times. The V call is TRBV20-1, the J call TRBJ2-3; tentatively, D is TRBD2 (5 bases). The CDR3 runs 15 residues. CDR1 DFQATT and CDR2 SNEGSKA come from the germline V gene (reference sequence). V lost 5 bases, J lost 0 bases, and 15 bases lay in between. This CDR3 is CSAPVRWTSTDTQYF. DNA of the CDR3: TGCAGTGCTCCCGTAAGGTGGACTAGCACAGATACGCAGTATTTT.